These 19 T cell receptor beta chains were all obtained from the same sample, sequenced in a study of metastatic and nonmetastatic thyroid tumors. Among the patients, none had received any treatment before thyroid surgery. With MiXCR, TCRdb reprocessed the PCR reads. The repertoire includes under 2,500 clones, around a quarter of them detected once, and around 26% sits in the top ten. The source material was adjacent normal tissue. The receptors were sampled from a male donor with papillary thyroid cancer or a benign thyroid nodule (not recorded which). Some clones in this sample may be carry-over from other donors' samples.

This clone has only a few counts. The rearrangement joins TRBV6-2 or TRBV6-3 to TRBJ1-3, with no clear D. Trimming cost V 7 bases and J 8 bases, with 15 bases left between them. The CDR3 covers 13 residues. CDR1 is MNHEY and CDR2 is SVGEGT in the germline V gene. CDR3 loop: CASTSEGSDTIYF. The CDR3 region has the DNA TGTGCCAGCACCTCCGAGGGATCAGACACCATATATTTT.

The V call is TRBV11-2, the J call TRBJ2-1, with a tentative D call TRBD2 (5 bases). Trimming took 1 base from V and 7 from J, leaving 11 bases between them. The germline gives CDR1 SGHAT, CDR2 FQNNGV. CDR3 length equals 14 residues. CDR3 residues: CASSLVTGNNEQFF. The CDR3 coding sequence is TGTGCCAGCAGCTTAGTTACGGGGAATAATGAGCAGTTCTTC.

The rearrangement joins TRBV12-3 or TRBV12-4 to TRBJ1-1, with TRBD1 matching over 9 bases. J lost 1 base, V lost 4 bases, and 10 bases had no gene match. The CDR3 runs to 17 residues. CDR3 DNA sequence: TGTGCCAGCAGTTCTTATACAGGGGGCCCATCGAACACTGAAGCTTTCTTT. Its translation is CASSSYTGGPSNTEAFF.

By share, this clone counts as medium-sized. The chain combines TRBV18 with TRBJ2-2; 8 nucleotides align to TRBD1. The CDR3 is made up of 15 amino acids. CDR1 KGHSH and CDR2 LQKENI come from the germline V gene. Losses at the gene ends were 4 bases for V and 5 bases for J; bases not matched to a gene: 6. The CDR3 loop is CASSLRDRRTGELFF. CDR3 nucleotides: TGTGCCAGCTCACTCAGGGACAGGAGGACCGGGGAGCTGTTTTTT.

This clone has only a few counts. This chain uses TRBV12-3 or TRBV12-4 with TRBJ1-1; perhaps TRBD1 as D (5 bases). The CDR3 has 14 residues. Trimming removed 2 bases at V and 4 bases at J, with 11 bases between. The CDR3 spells CASSLLGGATEAFF. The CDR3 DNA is TGTGCCAGCAGTTTATTGGGAGGGGCCACTGAAGCTTTCTTT.

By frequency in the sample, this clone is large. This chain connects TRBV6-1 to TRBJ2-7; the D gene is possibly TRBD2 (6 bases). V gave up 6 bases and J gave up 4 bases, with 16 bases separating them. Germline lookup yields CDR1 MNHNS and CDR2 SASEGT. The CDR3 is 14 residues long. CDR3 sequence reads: CASRELGGGYEQYF. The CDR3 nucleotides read TGTGCCAGCAGGGAATTGGGGGGAGGATACGAGCAGTACTTC.

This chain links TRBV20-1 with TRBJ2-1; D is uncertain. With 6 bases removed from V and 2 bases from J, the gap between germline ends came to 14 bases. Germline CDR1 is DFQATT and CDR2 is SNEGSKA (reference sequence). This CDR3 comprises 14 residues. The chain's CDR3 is CSAPRLSTYNEQFF. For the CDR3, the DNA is TGCAGTGCCCCCAGGCTGTCTACCTACAATGAGCAGTTCTTC.

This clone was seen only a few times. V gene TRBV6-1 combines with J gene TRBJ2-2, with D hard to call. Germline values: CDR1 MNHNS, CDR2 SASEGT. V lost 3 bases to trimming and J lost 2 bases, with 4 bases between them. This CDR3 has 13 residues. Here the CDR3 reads CASSEFNTGELFF. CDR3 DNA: TGTGCCAGCAGTGAGTTTAACACCGGGGAGCTGTTTTTT.

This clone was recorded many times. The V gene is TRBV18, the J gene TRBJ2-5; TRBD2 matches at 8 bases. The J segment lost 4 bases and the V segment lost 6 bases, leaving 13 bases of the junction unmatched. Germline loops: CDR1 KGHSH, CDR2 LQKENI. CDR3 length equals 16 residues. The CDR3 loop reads CASSLSSPAGGETQYF. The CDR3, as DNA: TGTGCCAGCTCTCTTTCATCTCCCGCGGGAGGAGAGACCCAGTACTTC.

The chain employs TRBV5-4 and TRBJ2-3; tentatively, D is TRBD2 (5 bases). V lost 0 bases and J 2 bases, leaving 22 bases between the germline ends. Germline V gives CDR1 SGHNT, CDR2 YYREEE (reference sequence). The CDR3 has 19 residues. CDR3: CASSLVGSYPPRDTDTQYF. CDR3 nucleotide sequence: TGTGCCAGCAGCTTGGTAGGTTCGTATCCCCCCCGGGACACAGATACGCAGTATTTT. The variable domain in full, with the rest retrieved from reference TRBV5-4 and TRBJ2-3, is ETGVTQSPTHLIKTRGQQVTLRCSSQSGHNTVSWYQQALGQGPQFIFQYYREEENGRGNFPPRFSGLQFPNYSSELNVNALELDDSALYLCASSLVGSYPPRDTDTQYFGPGTRLTVL.

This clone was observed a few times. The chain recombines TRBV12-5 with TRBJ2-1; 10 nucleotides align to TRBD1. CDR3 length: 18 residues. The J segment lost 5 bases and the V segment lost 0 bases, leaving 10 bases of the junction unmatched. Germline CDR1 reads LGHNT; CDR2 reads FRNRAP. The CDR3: CASGLVRGTGASDNEQFF. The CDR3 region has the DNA TGTGCTAGTGGTTTGGTACGGGGGACAGGGGCTTCGGACAATGAGCAGTTCTTC.

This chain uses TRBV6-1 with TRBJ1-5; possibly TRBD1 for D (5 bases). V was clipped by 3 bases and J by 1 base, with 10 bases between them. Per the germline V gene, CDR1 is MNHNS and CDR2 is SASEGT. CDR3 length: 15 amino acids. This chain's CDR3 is CASSEVRESNQPQHF. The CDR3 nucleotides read TGTGCCAGCAGTGAGGTCAGGGAAAGCAATCAGCCCCAGCATTTT.

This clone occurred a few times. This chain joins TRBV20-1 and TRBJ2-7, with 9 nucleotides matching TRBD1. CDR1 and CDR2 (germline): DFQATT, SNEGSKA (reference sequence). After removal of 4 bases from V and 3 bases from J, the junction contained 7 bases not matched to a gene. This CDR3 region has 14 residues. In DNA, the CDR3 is TGCAGTGCTAAACCTGGGACAGGGTTCTACGAGCAGTACTTC. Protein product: CSAKPGTGFYEQYF.

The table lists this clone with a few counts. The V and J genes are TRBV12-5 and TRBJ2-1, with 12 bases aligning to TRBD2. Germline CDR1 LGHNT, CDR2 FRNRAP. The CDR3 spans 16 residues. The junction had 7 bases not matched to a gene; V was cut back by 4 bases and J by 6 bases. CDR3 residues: CASGSGVTSGSNEQFF. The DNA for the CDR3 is TGTGCTAGTGGTTCTGGAGTGACTAGCGGGAGCAATGAGCAGTTCTTC.

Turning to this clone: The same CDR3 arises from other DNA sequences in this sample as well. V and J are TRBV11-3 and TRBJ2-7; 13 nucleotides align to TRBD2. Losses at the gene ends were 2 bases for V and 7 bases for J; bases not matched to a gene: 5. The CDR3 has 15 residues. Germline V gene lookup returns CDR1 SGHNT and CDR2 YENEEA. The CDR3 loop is CASSLRLAGGSEQYF. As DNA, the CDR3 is TGTGCCAGCAGCTTAAGACTAGCGGGGGGTAGTGAGCAGTACTTC.

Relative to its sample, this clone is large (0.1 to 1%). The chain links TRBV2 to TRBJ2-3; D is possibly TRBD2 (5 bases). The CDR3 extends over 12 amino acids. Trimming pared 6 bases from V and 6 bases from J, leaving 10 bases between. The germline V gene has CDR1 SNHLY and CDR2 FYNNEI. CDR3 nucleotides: TGTGCCAGCAGACTATCGGGGGATACGCAGTATTTT. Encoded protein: CASRLSGDTQYF.

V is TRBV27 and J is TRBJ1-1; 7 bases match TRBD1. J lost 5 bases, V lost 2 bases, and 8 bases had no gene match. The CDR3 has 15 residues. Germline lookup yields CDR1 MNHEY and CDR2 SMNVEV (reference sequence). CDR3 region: CASSLIPSGGTEAFF. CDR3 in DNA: TGTGCCAGCAGTTTAATCCCTTCAGGGGGGACTGAAGCTTTCTTT.

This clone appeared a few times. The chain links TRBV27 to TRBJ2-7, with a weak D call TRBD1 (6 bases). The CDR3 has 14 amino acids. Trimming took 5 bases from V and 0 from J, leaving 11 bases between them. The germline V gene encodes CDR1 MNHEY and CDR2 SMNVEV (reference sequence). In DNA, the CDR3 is TGTGCCAGCAGTCGACAGGAATCCTCCTACGAGCAGTACTTC. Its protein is CASSRQESSYEQYF.

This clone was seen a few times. CDR3 sequence: CASSVGGANTEAFF. The CDR3 coding sequence is TGTGCCAGCAGTGTGGGGGGAGCGAACACTGAAGCTTTCTTT. The chain joins TRBV2 to TRBJ1-1; TRBD1 is a possible D gene (5 bases). The CDR3 length is 14 residues. From germline, CDR1 is SNHLY and CDR2 FYNNEI. The V and J ends lost 4 bases and 1 base respectively, with 10 bases between them. Drawing the rest from reference TRBV2 and TRBJ1-1, the complete variable domain is EPEVTQTPSHQVTQMGQEVILRCVPISNHLYFYWYRQILGQKVEFLVSFYNNEISEKSEIFDDQFSVERPDGSNFTLKIRSTKLEDSAMYFCASSVGGANTEAFFGQGTRLTVV.